The entry below describes one T cell receptor beta chain. Its antigen is unidentified. The sample comes from a study of response to subunit inactivated influenza vaccine. The CDR3 is made up of 15 amino acids. The J segment lost 6 bases and the V segment lost 0 bases, leaving 8 bases of the junction unmatched. The germline V gene has CDR1 DFQATT and CDR2 SNEGSKA (reference sequence). Study outcomes and limitations: The authors suggested that every seasonal influenza vaccination recruits few new T cells.

MiXCR, run by TCRdb on the RT-PCR reads, gives a single entry per CDR3 protein. The table shows hundreds of thousands of distinct CDR3 sequences, with 12% to 15% occurring only once. This clonotype was obtained from a man aged 45-65 years who received an inactivated influenza vaccine. Here the sequenced sample was PBMCs from blood, taken around 15 days before vaccination. The chain uses TRBV20-1 and TRBJ2-7, with TRBD1 matching over 10 bases. Here the CDR3 DNA reads TGCAGTGCTAGAGATAGAGGGACAGGGGCATCCGAGCAGTACTTC. This translates into CSARDRGTGASEQYF.